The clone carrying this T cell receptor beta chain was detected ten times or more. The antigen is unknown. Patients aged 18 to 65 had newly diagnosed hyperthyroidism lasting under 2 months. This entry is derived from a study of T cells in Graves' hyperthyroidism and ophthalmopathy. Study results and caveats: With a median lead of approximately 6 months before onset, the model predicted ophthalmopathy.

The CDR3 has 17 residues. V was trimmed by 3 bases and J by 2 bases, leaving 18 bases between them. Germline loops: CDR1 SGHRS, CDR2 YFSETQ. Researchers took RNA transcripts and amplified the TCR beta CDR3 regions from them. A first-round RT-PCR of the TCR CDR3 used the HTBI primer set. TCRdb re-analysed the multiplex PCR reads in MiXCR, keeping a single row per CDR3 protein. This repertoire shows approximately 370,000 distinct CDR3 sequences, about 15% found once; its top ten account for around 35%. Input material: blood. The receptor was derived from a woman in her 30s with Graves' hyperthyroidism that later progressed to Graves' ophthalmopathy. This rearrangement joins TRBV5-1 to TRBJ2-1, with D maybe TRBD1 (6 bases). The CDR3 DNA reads TGCGCCAGCAGCTCGCTTCAGCAGGGGAACGCCTACAATGAGCAGTTCTTC. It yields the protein CASSSLQQGNAYNEQFF. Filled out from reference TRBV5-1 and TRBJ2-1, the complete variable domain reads KAGVTQTPRYLIKTRGQQVTLSCSPISGHRSVSWYQQTPGQGLQFLFEYFSETQRNKGNFPGRFSGRQFSNSRSEMNVSTLELGDSALYLCASSSLQQGNAYNEQFFGPGTRLTVL.